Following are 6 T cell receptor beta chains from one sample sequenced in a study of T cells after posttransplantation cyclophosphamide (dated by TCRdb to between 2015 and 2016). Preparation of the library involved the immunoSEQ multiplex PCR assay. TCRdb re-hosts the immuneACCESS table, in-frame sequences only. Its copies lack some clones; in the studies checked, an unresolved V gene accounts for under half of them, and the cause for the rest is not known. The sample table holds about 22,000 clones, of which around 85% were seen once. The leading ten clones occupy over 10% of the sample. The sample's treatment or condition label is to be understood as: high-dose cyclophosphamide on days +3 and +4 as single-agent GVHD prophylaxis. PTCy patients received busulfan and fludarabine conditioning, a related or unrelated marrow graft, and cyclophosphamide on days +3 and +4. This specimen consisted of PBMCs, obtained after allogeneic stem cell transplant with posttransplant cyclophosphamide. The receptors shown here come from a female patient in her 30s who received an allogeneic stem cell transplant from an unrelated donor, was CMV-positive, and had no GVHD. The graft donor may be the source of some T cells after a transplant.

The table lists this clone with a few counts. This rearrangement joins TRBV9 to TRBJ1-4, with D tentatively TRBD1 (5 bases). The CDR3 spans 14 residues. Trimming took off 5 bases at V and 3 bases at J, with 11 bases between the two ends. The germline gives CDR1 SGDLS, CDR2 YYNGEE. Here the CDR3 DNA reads TGTGCCAGCAGTTTGACAGATTCTAATGAAAAACTGTTTTTT. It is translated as CASSLTDSNEKLFF.

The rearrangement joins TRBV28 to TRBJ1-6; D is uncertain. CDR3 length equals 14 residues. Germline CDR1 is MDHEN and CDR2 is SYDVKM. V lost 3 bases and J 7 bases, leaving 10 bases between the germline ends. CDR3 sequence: CASSFSVENSPLHF. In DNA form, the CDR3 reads TGTGCCAGCAGTTTTTCAGTGGAGAATTCACCCCTCCACTTT.

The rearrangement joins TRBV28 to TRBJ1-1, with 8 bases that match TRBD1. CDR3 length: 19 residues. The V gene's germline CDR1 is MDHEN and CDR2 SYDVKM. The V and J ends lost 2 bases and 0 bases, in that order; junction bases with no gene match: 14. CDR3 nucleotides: TGTGCCAGCAGTTTAGGCCGGACCCGGGACAGGTATATGAACACTGAAGCTTTCTTT. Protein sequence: CASSLGRTRDRYMNTEAFF. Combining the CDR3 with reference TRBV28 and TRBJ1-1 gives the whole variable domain DVKVTQSSRYLVKRTGEKVFLECVQDMDHENMFWYRQDPGLGLRLIYFSYDVKMKEKGDIPEGYSVSREKKERFSLILESASTNQTSMYLCASSLGRTRDRYMNTEAFFGQGTRLTVV.

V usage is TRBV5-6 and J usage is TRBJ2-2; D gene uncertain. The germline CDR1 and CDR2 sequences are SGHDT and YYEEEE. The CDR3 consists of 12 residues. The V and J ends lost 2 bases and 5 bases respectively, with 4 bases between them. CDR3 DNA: TGTGCCAGCAGCTTACAAACCGGGGAGCTGTTTTTT. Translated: CASSLQTGELFF.

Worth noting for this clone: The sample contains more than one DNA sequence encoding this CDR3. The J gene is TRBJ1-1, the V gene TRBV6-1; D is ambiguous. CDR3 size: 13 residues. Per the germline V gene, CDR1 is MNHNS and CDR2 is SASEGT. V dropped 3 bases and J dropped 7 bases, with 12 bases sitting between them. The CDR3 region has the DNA TGTGCCAGCAGTGACCTCGTGGCACGTGAAGCTTTCTTT. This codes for CASSDLVAREAFF.

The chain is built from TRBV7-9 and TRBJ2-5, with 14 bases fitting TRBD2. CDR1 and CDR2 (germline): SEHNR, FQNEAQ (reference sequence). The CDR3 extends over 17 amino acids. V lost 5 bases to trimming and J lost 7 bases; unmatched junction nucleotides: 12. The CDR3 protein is CASSDRLGLAGAGTQYF. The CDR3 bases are TGTGCCAGCAGCGACCGCCTGGGACTAGCGGGGGCCGGGACCCAGTACTTC.